This entry concerns a single TCR beta chain. J gave up 5 bases and V 0 bases, and 9 bases lay outside the gene matches. Germline V CDR1 and CDR2: MNHEY, SMNVEV (reference sequence). The CDR3 is 16 residues long. The sample belongs to a study of T cells after yellow fever vaccination. In the study overall: Preparation of fractions with low cell numbers was performed using SMART-Seq v4 Ultra Low Input.

TCRdb reprocessed the 5' RACE reads via MiXCR and lists one record per CDR3 protein. The sample lists some 150,000 distinct CDR3 sequences, roughly 9.6% occurring once. The receptor's source is a man between 18 and 29 years old who received the YFV17D yellow fever vaccine. Sequencing used CD8+ T cells sorted from PBMCs, obtained 15 days after the yellow fever booster vaccination. The rearrangement links TRBV27 to TRBJ2-5, with TRBD2 matching 7 bases. CDR3 sequence reads: CASSLSAGEPPETQYF. The CDR3 DNA reads TGTGCCAGCAGTTTATCGGCGGGGGAGCCGCCGGAGACCCAGTACTTC.